One sample yielded the 31 T cell receptor beta chains listed below, sequenced in a study of T cells expressing NK-cell markers. For each CDR3 protein, TCRdb gives one entry from its re-call of the 5' RACE reads, without DNA. Its table records about 380,000 distinct CDR3 sequences. Sequenced: blood T cells: a sorted CD56 or NKG2C T cell subset, CD4+ or CD8+ T cells, or bulk PBMC T cells (not recorded which). Receptors originate from a man aged 18-70 years in good health.

The gene calls are TRBV2 and TRBJ2-7. Germline assignment: CDR1 SNHLY and CDR2 FYNNEI. The CDR3 contains 15 residues. The CDR3 reads CASSSRSGGAYEQYF.

The chain couples TRBV4-2 to TRBJ2-7; TCRdb designates TRBD1, a call that cannot be tested without DNA. CDR1 and CDR2 from the germline V gene are LGHNA and YNFKEQ. The CDR3 is made up of 17 amino acids. The CDR3 is CASSQAEQWTGGYEQYF.

The V and J genes are TRBV6-1 and TRBJ1-3. There are 14 residues in the CDR3. In germline, CDR1 is MNHNS, CDR2 SASEGT. The CDR3 loop reads CASSERVFGNTIYF.

The CDR3 here is CASSPPGTAVTGTQYF. The chain links TRBV18 to TRBJ2-3; lacking DNA, the TRBD1 call made by TCRdb goes unchecked. The germline V gene has CDR1 KGHSH and CDR2 LQKENI. The CDR3 runs to 16 residues.

The rearrangement joins TRBV10-3 to TRBJ1-5; absent DNA, TCRdb's TRBD1 call cannot be checked. The CDR3 contains 15 residues. The germline V gene has CDR1 ENHRY and CDR2 SYGVKD. The CDR3 loop reads CAISKGTGDNQPQHF.

This clonotype is classed as medium-sized by frequency. This rearrangement joins TRBV3-1 to TRBJ2-7; TCRdb's D gene call, TRBD2, goes unchecked for lack of DNA. The germline gives CDR1 LGHDT, CDR2 YNNKEL (reference sequence). The CDR3 loop spans 14 amino acids. The CDR3 loop reads CASSNLPAFYEQYF.

The chain carries TRBV7-6 and TRBJ2-7; the D gene TCRdb calls, TRBD1, cannot be checked with no DNA. The CDR3 consists of 16 residues. CDR1 is SGHVS and CDR2 is FNYEAQ in the germline V gene. This CDR3 is CASSSPPGGAWNEQYF.

The rearrangement links TRBV6-4 to TRBJ2-4; TCRdb names TRBD2, which stays unverified in the absence of DNA. Germline CDR1 reads MRHNA; CDR2 reads SNTAGT. This CDR3 contains 14 residues. The CDR3 protein is CGLPAGLAKNIQYF.

The V and J genes are TRBV12-3 or TRBV12-4 and TRBJ2-2; TCRdb picks TRBD2, but there is no DNA to check that call. The CDR3 extends over 15 amino acids. The CDR3 here is CATARAGGITGELFF.

This chain links TRBV9 with TRBJ2-2; TCRdb picks TRBD2, but there is no DNA to check that call. The CDR3 extends over 17 amino acids. Per germline, CDR1 SGDLS and CDR2 YYNGEE. This CDR3 reads CASSGKRGGTNTGELFF. The full variable domain, rest sourced from reference TRBV9 and TRBJ2-2, is DSGVTQTPKHLITATGQRVTLRCSPRSGDLSVYWYQQSLDQGLQFLIQYYNGEERAKGNILERFSAQQFPDLHSELNLSSLELGDSALYFCASSGKRGGTNTGELFFGEGSRLTVL.

The V and J genes are TRBV12-3 or TRBV12-4 and TRBJ2-3; TCRdb returns TRBD2, unconfirmable since there is no DNA. The CDR3 is made up of 16 amino acids. The CDR3 loop reads CASSLLAGGPADTQYF.

The chain links TRBV5-4 to TRBJ2-4; lacking DNA, the TRBD2 call made by TCRdb goes unchecked. The CDR3 has 18 residues. CDR1 is SGHNT and CDR2 is YYREEE in the germline V gene (reference sequence). The CDR3 is CASSSGLAGGPAKNIQYF.

The V gene is TRBV20-1, the J gene TRBJ1-2; TCRdb calls TRBD1, which cannot be checked without DNA. This CDR3 comprises 13 residues. Germline V gene sequence: CDR1 DFQATT, CDR2 SNEGSKA (reference sequence). The CDR3 protein is CSARDRDPYGYTF.

The rearrangement joins TRBV9 to TRBJ2-1; TCRdb returns TRBD2, unconfirmable since there is no DNA. This CDR3 is built from 17 residues. Germline CDR1 reads SGDLS; CDR2 reads YYNGEE. The CDR3 sequence is CASSVVGGGASPNEQFF.

The chain couples TRBV15 to TRBJ2-5; TCRdb's assignment of TRBD2 cannot be checked, as there is no DNA. CDR3 size: 17 residues. Germline CDR1 and CDR2: LNHNV and YYDKDF (reference sequence). CDR3 sequence reads: CATSRNRLAGTQETQYF.

V and J are TRBV2 and TRBJ1-4; TCRdb returns TRBD1, unconfirmable since there is no DNA. Germline CDR1 SNHLY, CDR2 FYNNEI. The CDR3 length is 15 residues. Here the CDR3 reads CASSGIRDLLGKLFF. Based on the CDR3 plus reference TRBV2 and TRBJ1-4, the full variable domain is EPEVTQTPSHQVTQMGQEVILRCVPISNHLYFYWYRQILGQKVEFLVSFYNNEISEKSEIFDDQFSVERPDGSNFTLKIRSTKLEDSAMYFCASSGIRDLLGKLFFGSGTQLSVL.

This chain connects TRBV12-5 to TRBJ1-5; TCRdb indicates TRBD1, and absent DNA this call remains unverified. This CDR3 comprises 15 residues. Germline V gene lookup returns CDR1 LGHNT and CDR2 FRNRAP. The CDR3 loop reads CASGLGGKSNQPQHF.

The chain recombines TRBV7-6 with TRBJ2-3; TCRdb returns TRBD2, unconfirmable since there is no DNA. CDR1 SGHVS and CDR2 FNYEAQ come from the germline V gene. The CDR3 is made up of 15 amino acids. Here the CDR3 reads CASSLAVSGADTQYF. Complete variable domain (other parts from reference TRBV7-6 and TRBJ2-3): GAGVSQSPRYKVTKRGQDVALRCDPISGHVSLYWYRQALGQGPEFLTYFNYEAQQDKSGLPNDRFSAERPEGSISTLTIQRTEQRDSAMYRCASSLAVSGADTQYFGPGTRLTVL.

V is TRBV5-1 and J is TRBJ2-3; TCRdb proposes TRBD1, but this gene call is untestable without DNA. The CDR3 is 15 residues long. In germline, CDR1 is SGHRS, CDR2 YFSETQ. Here the CDR3 reads CASSLGQLSADTQYF. Full variable domain (missing parts from reference TRBV5-1 and TRBJ2-3): KAGVTQTPRYLIKTRGQQVTLSCSPISGHRSVSWYQQTPGQGLQFLFEYFSETQRNKGNFPGRFSGRQFSNSRSEMNVSTLELGDSALYLCASSLGQLSADTQYFGPGTRLTVL.

The chain joins TRBV27 to TRBJ1-2; checking the TCRdb D call of TRBD1 is not possible without DNA. Germline CDR1 reads MNHEY; CDR2 reads SMNVEV (reference sequence). The CDR3 is 15 amino acids. CDR3: CASSFRATVNYGYTF.

V and J are TRBV27 and TRBJ2-4; absent DNA, TCRdb's TRBD1 call cannot be checked. Germline CDR1 is MNHEY and CDR2 is SMNVEV (reference sequence). The CDR3 totals 17 residues. The chain's CDR3 is CASSLLGTPVEGNIQYF.

The rearrangement uses TRBV20-1 and TRBJ1-1. Per germline, CDR1 DFQATT and CDR2 SNEGSKA (reference sequence). The CDR3 has 14 residues. The CDR3 loop is CSARVSSVGSEAFF.

The V and J genes are TRBV6-1 and TRBJ2-5. Germline assignment: CDR1 MNHNS and CDR2 SASEGT. There are 13 residues in the CDR3. This CDR3 reads CASSLTPVGAQYF.

This rearrangement joins TRBV6-2 or TRBV6-3 to TRBJ2-1; the TCRdb call, TRBD2, lacks DNA for checking. Looked up from germline, CDR1 is MNHEY and CDR2 is SVGEGT. The CDR3 consists of 15 residues. CDR3 in amino acids: CASSAGLSPYNEQFF.

The genes are TRBV12-3 or TRBV12-4 and TRBJ2-1; lacking DNA, the TRBD1 call made by TCRdb goes unchecked. This CDR3 has 12 amino acids. The CDR3: CASSYRVGEQFF.

The chain carries TRBV7-2 and TRBJ2-5; checking the TCRdb D call of TRBD2 is not possible without DNA. There are 15 residues in the CDR3. The germline gives CDR1 SGHTA, CDR2 FQGNSA. CDR3 residues: CASSPGLAGWETQYF.

CDR3 sequence reads: CASKNVGFVMPLHF. The J gene is TRBJ1-6, the V gene TRBV6-1. This CDR3 region has 14 residues. Germline V lookup: CDR1 MNHNS, CDR2 SASEGT.

J is TRBJ2-1 and V is TRBV5-1; absent DNA, TCRdb's TRBD1 call cannot be checked. CDR1 and CDR2 (germline): SGHRS, YFSETQ. This CDR3 spans 16 amino acids. CDR3 sequence reads: CASSLLGDRENNEQFF.

This rearrangement joins TRBV28 to TRBJ1-5. Per germline, CDR1 MDHEN and CDR2 SYDVKM. The CDR3 loop spans 13 amino acids. The CDR3: CASSPTFNQPQHF. Filled out from reference TRBV28 and TRBJ1-5, the complete variable domain reads DVKVTQSSRYLVKRTGEKVFLECVQDMDHENMFWYRQDPGLGLRLIYFSYDVKMKEKGDIPEGYSVSREKKERFSLILESASTNQTSMYLCASSPTFNQPQHFGDGTRLSIL.

The V call is TRBV5-1, the J call TRBJ2-7. CDR3 length: 13 residues. The germline V gene encodes CDR1 SGHRS and CDR2 YFSETQ. The CDR3 is CASSLVVSGEQYF.

The chain has TRBV12-3 or TRBV12-4 and TRBJ1-2; the D call from TCRdb, TRBD1, cannot be confirmed without DNA. The CDR3 length is 13 residues. CDR3 in amino acids: CASKPGRGVGYTF.